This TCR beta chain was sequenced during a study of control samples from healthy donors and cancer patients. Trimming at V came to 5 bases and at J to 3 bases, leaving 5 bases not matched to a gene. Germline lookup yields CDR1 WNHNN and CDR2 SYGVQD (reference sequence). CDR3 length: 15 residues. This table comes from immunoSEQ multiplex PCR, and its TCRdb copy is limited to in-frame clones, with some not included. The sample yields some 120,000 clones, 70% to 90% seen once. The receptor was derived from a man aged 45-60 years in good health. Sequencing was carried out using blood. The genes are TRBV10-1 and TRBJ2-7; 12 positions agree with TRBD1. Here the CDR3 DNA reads TGCGCCAGCAGTCCGGGGACAGGGGGCATCTACGAGCAGTACTTC. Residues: CASSPGTGGIYEQYF.